This T cell receptor beta chain was identified in a study of control samples from healthy donors and cancer patients. TCRdb's table, derived via immunoSEQ multiplex PCR, lists solely in-frame clones and lacks some. There are 150,000 to 200,000 clones in the sample; 90% to 95% occur only once, and roughly 1.6% lies in the top ten. On this clone: The same CDR3 can be traced to other DNA sequences in this sample.

CDR3 length: 14 amino acids. The ends were cut back, 1 base at V and 7 bases at J, with 14 bases in the middle. In germline, CDR1 is LGHDT, CDR2 YNNKEL (reference sequence). The sample consisted of blood. The clonotype was recovered from a woman in her twenties or thirties in good health. The chain employs TRBV3-1 (or the pseudogene TRBV3-2) and TRBJ2-7; D possibly uses TRBD1 or TRBD2 (6 bases each). The DNA for the CDR3 is TGTGCCAGCAGCCAAGGGGTGGGGGCGGGGGAGCAGTACTTC. Translating gives CASSQGVGAGEQYF.